The rows below give T cell receptor beta chains drawn from one sample of a study of T cells in Graves' hyperthyroidism and ophthalmopathy. TCRdb ran MiXCR on the multiplex PCR reads and lists one entry per CDR3 protein. The repertoire has nearly 600,000 distinct CDR3 sequences, about 14% of them found once; the top ten carry roughly 6.2%. The sequencing sample was made of blood. The receptors derive from a woman in her 30s with Graves' hyperthyroidism that later progressed to Graves' ophthalmopathy. Both conserved end residues are part of each CDR3. The order of the fields is D gene, V gene, clone size, J gene, CDR3 DNA, CDR3 protein. The D gene is left open where the match is weak. The size entry is marked missing in some rows and otherwise reads once, few, many or a size class.

NA,TRBV18,many,TRBJ1-5,TGTGCCAGCTCACCCTCATTAGGGGGTAATCAGCCCCAGCATTTT,CASSPSLGGNQPQHF
TRBD2,TRBV30,many,TRBJ2-1,TGTGCCTGGAGTGGGCTAGCGGGCTACAATGAGCAGTTCTTC,CAWSGLAGYNEQFF
NA,TRBV12-3/TRBV12-4,NA,TRBJ1-1,TGTGCCAGCATTAAGGGCTCCACTGAAGCTTTCTTT,CASIKGSTEAFF
TRBD2,TRBV7-3,many,TRBJ2-1,TGTGCCAGCAGCTTAGGAACGGGAGGTAATGAGCAGTTCTTC,CASSLGTGGNEQFF
TRBD2,TRBV24-1,many,TRBJ2-7,TGTGCCACCAGTGATTTCAGCGAGCGGGAGGGCCTCGACGAGCAGTACTTC,CATSDFSEREGLDEQYF
NA,TRBV28,many,TRBJ2-3,TGTGCCAGCAGTTATGTGCGGACACGCACAGATACGCAGTATTTT,CASSYVRTRTDTQYF
NA,TRBV7-9,many,TRBJ2-1,TGTGCCAGCAGCCCGTCAGGGCTAGGGCCTGGGAATGAGCAGTTCTTC,CASSPSGLGPGNEQFF
NA,TRBV19,NA,TRBJ1-4,TGTGCCAGTAGTATTATTCCGGGAGAAAAACTGTTTTTT,CASSIIPGEKLFF
NA,TRBV27,many,TRBJ2-2,TGTGCCAGCAGTCCTACGCCCTCGAACACCGGGGAGCTGTTTTTT,CASSPTPSNTGELFF
NA,TRBV7-8,once,TRBJ2-5,TGTGCCAGCAGCTCGTTAGGGGGGGTCCAAGAGACCCAGTACTTC,CASSSLGGVQETQYF
TRBD1,TRBV6-4,few,TRBJ2-7,TGTGCCAGCAGTGGAGCTGGGACAGGGGACGAGCAGTACTTC,CASSGAGTGDEQYF
TRBD1,TRBV12-3/TRBV12-4,NA,TRBJ1-6,TGTGCCAGCAGTTTTCAGGACAGGGGGGTTGTGAATTCACCCCTCCACTTT,CASSFQDRGVVNSPLHF
NA,TRBV7-9,many,TRBJ2-2,TGTGCCAGCAGCTGGGGGAAGAGGACCGGGGAGCTGTTTTTT,CASSWGKRTGELFF
NA,TRBV27,NA,TRBJ2-2,TGTGCCAGCAGTTTTCAGGGGACGACCGGGGAGCTGTTTTTT,CASSFQGTTGELFF
NA,TRBV12-3/TRBV12-4,few,TRBJ2-7,TGTGCCAGCAGTTTAGCCCCATCGAATTACGAGCAGTACTTC,CASSLAPSNYEQYF
NA,TRBV11-3,few,TRBJ2-1,TGTGCCAGCAGCTTAGAAGGTAGCTTCCCTCAGAATGAGCAGTTCTTC,CASSLEGSFPQNEQFF
NA,TRBV7-2,many,TRBJ2-7,TGTGCCAGCAGCTCAGTCTCCTTTAACGAGCAGTACTTC,CASSSVSFNEQYF
NA,TRBV6-2/TRBV6-3,NA,TRBJ1-4,TGTGCCAGCAGTTACTCGTACGGTGAAAAACTGTTTTTT,CASSYSYGEKLFF
NA,TRBV15,NA,TRBJ1-4,TGTGCCACCAGCAGAGCGACAGATATTAATGAAAAACTGTTTTTT,CATSRATDINEKLFF
TRBD2,TRBV7-2,many,TRBJ2-7,TGTGCCAGCAGCCCGTCAGCGGGATACTACGAGCAGTACTTC,CASSPSAGYYEQYF
NA,TRBV11-2,many,TRBJ2-5,TGTGCCAGCAGCAAAACAGGGACCCAGTACTTC,CASSKTGTQYF
TRBD1,TRBV7-9,many,TRBJ1-1,TGTGCCAGCAGCGCCGTAGGACAGGGGGTGAACACTGAAGCTTTCTTT,CASSAVGQGVNTEAFF
NA,TRBV5-1,many,TRBJ2-7,TGCGCCAGCAGCTTGGCAGGGACGCAACTCTACGAGCAGTACTTC,CASSLAGTQLYEQYF
NA,TRBV19,many,TRBJ2-3,TGTGCCAGTAGGAAAGGCCGTGGAGGAGATACGCAGTATTTT,CASRKGRGGDTQYF
NA,TRBV5-4,many,TRBJ2-5,TGTGCCAGCAGCTCCGAATTGGGGGGCAGCGACCAAGAGACCCAGTACTTC,CASSSELGGSDQETQYF
TRBD1,TRBV4-1,few,TRBJ1-2,TGCGCCAGCAGCCAAGATAGTCAGGGGGCTAGGTATGGCTACACCTTC,CASSQDSQGARYGYTF
NA,TRBV7-9,NA,TRBJ2-1,TGTGCCAGCAGCTTAGTTTTTGCGAGGTTTGGGTCTTACAATGAGCAGTTCTTC,CASSLVFARFGSYNEQFF
NA,TRBV15,NA,TRBJ1-3,TGTGCCACCAGCAACGTCCCGGGATCTGGAAACACCATATATTTT,CATSNVPGSGNTIYF
NA,TRBV19,NA,TRBJ1-1,TGTGCCAGTACCCAGGGAGGAACGAACACTGAAGCTTTCTTT,CASTQGGTNTEAFF
NA,TRBV7-9,many,TRBJ2-6,TGTGCCAGCAGCTCCTGGGGGGCCAACGTCCTGACTTTC,CASSSWGANVLTF
TRBD1,TRBV2,NA,TRBJ1-1,TGTGCCAGCCGTCGGACAGGGTTACCTGAAGCTTTCTTT,CASRRTGLPEAFF
NA,TRBV6-1,many,TRBJ2-7,TGTGCCAGCGGGAGATCCTACGAGCAGTACTTC,CASGRSYEQYF
TRBD1,TRBV7-3,few,TRBJ2-7,TGTGCCAGCAGCCCGGGACAGGGGGGGAACCAGCAGTACTTC,CASSPGQGGNQQYF
TRBD2,TRBV2,many,TRBJ2-1,TGTGCCAGCCAACTAGCGGGTAAAAATGAGCAGTTCTTC,CASQLAGKNEQFF
NA,TRBV7-2,few,TRBJ2-3,TGTGCCAGCAGCTCGAGACCGAACACAGATACGCAGTATTTT,CASSSRPNTDTQYF
NA,TRBV30,few,TRBJ1-3,TGTGCCTGGACCCTCGGATCCTCTGGAAACACCATATATTTT,CAWTLGSSGNTIYF
NA,TRBV20-1,NA,TRBJ2-1,TGCAGTGCTAGAGGGCCCCTTGGTTCATATGAGCGGTTCTTC,CSARGPLGSYERFF
TRBD2,TRBV6-1,many,TRBJ2-7,TGTGCCAGCAGTTACAGGGGACTAGCGGGAGGGAACTCCTACGAGCAGTACTTC,CASSYRGLAGGNSYEQYF
TRBD2,TRBV11-2,many,TRBJ2-1,TGTGCCAGCAGCGTCGTGGGAGGGAGTGAGCAGTTCTTC,CASSVVGGSEQFF
TRBD2,TRBV20-1,NA,TRBJ2-1,TGCAGTGCTAGAGATCAAGTGGGCGGGAGTACTTTCCATGAGCAGTTCTTC,CSARDQVGGSTFHEQFF
TRBD1,TRBV28,few,TRBJ2-7,TGTGCCAGCAGCGGACAGGGATGGGAGCAGTACTTC,CASSGQGWEQYF
TRBD2,TRBV11-3,few,TRBJ2-1,TGTGCCAGCAGCACTACTAGCGGGAGGGCCTTCGAGCAGTTCTTC,CASSTTSGRAFEQFF
TRBD2,TRBV5-1,NA,TRBJ2-5,TGCGCCAGCAGCCGTCAACTAGCGGGGATAAAAGAGACCCAGTACTTC,CASSRQLAGIKETQYF
TRBD2,TRBV5-1,many,TRBJ2-1,TGCGCCAGCAGCTTGGGAGCGGGAGCCGTCTACAATGAGCAGTTCTTC,CASSLGAGAVYNEQFF
TRBD2,TRBV7-2,NA,TRBJ2-7,TGTGCCAGCAGCCGCACTAGCGATACCTCCTACGAGCAGTACTTC,CASSRTSDTSYEQYF
TRBD1,TRBV7-9,few,TRBJ2-5,TGTGCCAGCAGCTCAGCAACAGGACAGGGGAGGACACAAGAGACCCAGTACTTC,CASSSATGQGRTQETQYF
TRBD2,TRBV15,many,TRBJ2-1,TGTGCCACCAGCTCCCGGGACTACTGGGGGGGGAATGAGCAGTTCTTC,CATSSRDYWGGNEQFF
NA,TRBV20-1,many,TRBJ1-1,TGCTACGCCGCGGACAACACTGAAGCTTTCTTT,CYAADNTEAFF
NA,TRBV12-3/TRBV12-4,many,TRBJ2-3,TGTGCCAGCAGTCGCCCCTTCAGGGGAGAGGGCACAGATACGCAGTATTTT,CASSRPFRGEGTDTQYF
NA,TRBV3-1,NA,TRBJ2-6,TGTGCCAGCAGCCAACCTTTGAGCTCTGGGGCCAACGTCCTGACTTTC,CASSQPLSSGANVLTF
NA,TRBV20-1,few,TRBJ1-1,TGCAGTGCCTCATCAAACACTGAAGCTTTCTTT,CSASSNTEAFF
NA,TRBV18,NA,TRBJ1-5,TGTGCCAGCTCACCTTTTGGGGCGTTAAATTATAGCAATCAGCCCCAGCATTTT,CASSPFGALNYSNQPQHF
NA,TRBV10-3,many,TRBJ2-6,TGTGCCATCAGGGACAGGGAGGGGACTGGGGCCAACGTCCTGACTTTC,CAIRDREGTGANVLTF
NA,TRBV3-1,NA,TRBJ1-3,TGTGCCAGCAGCCAAGGGGGGAGCTCTGGAAACACCATATATTTT,CASSQGGSSGNTIYF
TRBD2,TRBV12-3/TRBV12-4,many,TRBJ2-7,TGTGCCAGCAGTCCGCGCTCGGGACTAGCGAGAACCTACGAGCAGTACTTC,CASSPRSGLARTYEQYF
TRBD2,TRBV6-5,NA,TRBJ2-7,TGTGCCAGCAGCTACGGGACTAGGTCCTACGAGCAGTACTTC,CASSYGTRSYEQYF